The rows below give T cell receptor beta chains drawn from one sample of a study of vaccination and CD4 T cells after COVID-19. Which antigens these TCRs recognize remains unknown. TCRdb re-called the PCR reads with MiXCR, one entry per CDR3 protein. The sample lists roughly 20,000 distinct CDR3 sequences; approximately 59% were seen once. The specimen comprised CD4+ T cells from blood, cultured in vitro, sampled before SARS-CoV-2 vaccination. The source of these receptors is a human donor who received a COVID-19 vaccine. Each CDR3 is given with its conserved first and last residue. D genes are given only for firm matches. Some rows mark clone size as missing; the rest say once, few, many or name a class of expanded clone.

TRBV20-1	NA	TRBJ1-2	TRBD1	TGCAGTGCTAGTTCGGGACAGTTTGGCTATGGCTACACCTTC	CSASSGQFGYGYTF
TRBV7-6	few	TRBJ1-2	TRBD1	TGTGCCAGCAGCCATCCGGGACAGGACCCTTATGGCTACACCTTC	CASSHPGQDPYGYTF
TRBV19	NA	TRBJ2-3	TRBD1	TGTGCCAGTAGTACCGGACAGGGGAGCTCAGATACGCAGTATTTT	CASSTGQGSSDTQYF
TRBV6-1	NA	TRBJ1-2	NA	TGTGCCAGCAGTGATACGGAAAGGCCTTATGGCTACACCTTC	CASSDTERPYGYTF
TRBV7-2	few	TRBJ2-5	NA	TGTGCCAGCAGCTTAGCGGGTGGGCAAGAGACCCAGTACTTC	CASSLAGGQETQYF
TRBV19	once	TRBJ2-2	NA	TGTGCCAGTAGTTCAGGGGCCGTCCTGGGGGAGCTGTTTTTT	CASSSGAVLGELFF
TRBV19	NA	TRBJ2-3	TRBD2	TGTGCCAGTAGTCCCCAACTAGCGACAGATACGCAGTATTTT	CASSPQLATDTQYF
TRBV20-1	few	TRBJ1-1	TRBD1	TGCAGTGCTGCCGGGACAGGGTCTGAAGCTTTCTTT	CSAAGTGSEAFF
TRBV27	NA	TRBJ1-1	NA	TGTGCCAGCTCAACGACGCAGGGGTGGACTGAAGCTTTCTTT	CASSTTQGWTEAFF
TRBV5-1	NA	TRBJ1-2	TRBD1	TGCGCCAGCAGCCAATCGACAGGGGACTATGGCTACACCTTC	CASSQSTGDYGYTF
TRBV6-2/TRBV6-3	NA	TRBJ1-1	TRBD1	TGTGCCAGCAGTCACGCGTCCGGGACAGGACCTATGAACACTGAAGCTTTCTTT	CASSHASGTGPMNTEAFF
TRBV7-7	once	TRBJ2-1	TRBD2	TGTGCCAGCAGCTTAGAAAAGCGGGGGCCGTCCATCTCCTACAATGAGCAGTTCTTC	CASSLEKRGPSISYNEQFF
TRBV7-8	NA	TRBJ2-3	NA	TGTGCCAGCAGCGACGGGACTCTCTCCACAGATACGCAGTATTTT	CASSDGTLSTDTQYF
TRBV20-1	NA	TRBJ1-2	NA	TGCAGTGCTAGACCTAGCTACGGTGGCTACACCTTC	CSARPSYGGYTF
TRBV5-1	NA	TRBJ1-1	TRBD1	TGCGCCAGCAGCTTCCTATACAGGGGCGGAAACACTGAAGCTTTCTTT	CASSFLYRGGNTEAFF
TRBV7-2	NA	TRBJ2-7	NA	TGTGCCAGCAGCTTAGTACAGACCTACGAGCAGTACTTC	CASSLVQTYEQYF
TRBV6-1	NA	TRBJ1-1	NA	TGTGCCAGCAGTGAAGCGACCGGTGAAGCTTTCTTT	CASSEATGEAFF
TRBV5-1	once	TRBJ2-5	TRBD1	TGCGCCAGCAGCTCGACTGACAGGGGAGAGACCCAGTACTTC	CASSSTDRGETQYF
TRBV10-2	NA	TRBJ2-7	NA	TGCGCCAGCAGTGAGATGGACATCTCCTACGAGCAGTACTTC	CASSEMDISYEQYF
TRBV19	NA	TRBJ2-5	TRBD2	TGTGCCAGTAGTACAGCGGGGGGCCCAGGAGGGGAGACCCAGTACTTC	CASSTAGGPGGETQYF
TRBV15	few	TRBJ2-3	NA	TGTGCCACCAGCAGAGATAAGGGTGATACGCAGTATTTT	CATSRDKGDTQYF
TRBV2	NA	TRBJ1-6	NA	TGTGCCAGCAGTGGAAGGGCTAATTCACCCCTCCACTTT	CASSGRANSPLHF
TRBV20-1	NA	TRBJ2-5	TRBD2	TGCAGTGCCCCGACTAGCGGGGGGGTCCAAGAGACCCAGTACTTC	CSAPTSGGVQETQYF
TRBV2	NA	TRBJ1-2	TRBD1	TGTGCCAGCAGCGCTAATCAGGGGGGAATCTATGGCTACACCTTC	CASSANQGGIYGYTF
TRBV6-1	once	TRBJ2-1	TRBD2	TGTGCCAGGGGGTACGGGGGGGGATACAATGAGCAGTTCTTC	CARGYGGGYNEQFF
TRBV4-2	NA	TRBJ2-2	NA	TGTGCCAGCAGCCAAGCTCAGGAAACCGGGGAGCTGTTTTTT	CASSQAQETGELFF
TRBV20-1	few	TRBJ1-2	TRBD1	TGCAGTGCTACCTCGGGGGGACAGGGGAATGGCTACACCTTC	CSATSGGQGNGYTF
TRBV7-9	NA	TRBJ2-3	TRBD1	TGTGCCAGCAGCCGACAGGGGTCAGATACGCAGTATTTT	CASSRQGSDTQYF
TRBV12-3/TRBV12-4	few	TRBJ2-3	NA	TGTGCCAGCAGTTTAGCGGCGTTCAGGGTTAGCACAGATACGCAGTATTTT	CASSLAAFRVSTDTQYF
TRBV12-3/TRBV12-4	NA	TRBJ1-5	NA	TGTGCCAGCAGGACTGGGGCTGGGCCCCAGCATTTT	CASRTGAGPQHF
TRBV20-1	NA	TRBJ2-4	NA	TGCAGTGCTAGCGTGGGAGCTCTAGCCAAAAACATTCAGTACTTC	CSASVGALAKNIQYF